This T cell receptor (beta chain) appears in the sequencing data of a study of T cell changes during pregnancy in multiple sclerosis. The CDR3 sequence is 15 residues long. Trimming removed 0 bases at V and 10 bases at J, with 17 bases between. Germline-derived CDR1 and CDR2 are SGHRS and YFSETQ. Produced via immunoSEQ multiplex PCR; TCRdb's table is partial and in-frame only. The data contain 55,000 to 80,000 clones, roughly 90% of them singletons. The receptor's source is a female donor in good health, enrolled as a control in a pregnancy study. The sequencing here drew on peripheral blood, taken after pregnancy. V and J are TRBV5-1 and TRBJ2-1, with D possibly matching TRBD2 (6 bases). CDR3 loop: CASSLAGTLVHEQFF. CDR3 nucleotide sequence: TGCGCCAGCAGCTTGGCCGGGACTCTAGTCCACGAGCAGTTCTTC.